Each of the 32 T cell receptor beta chains below was sequenced from the same sample in a study of PD-L1 blockade in urothelial cancer. Produced via immunoSEQ multiplex PCR; TCRdb's table is partial and in-frame only. The sample has about 91,000 clones; around four fifths are singletons. Specified time point: peripheral blood 6 weeks after treatment start. The sequencing here drew on PBMCs, taken around atezolizumab (anti-PD-L1) treatment. These receptors all stem from an older man with urothelial cancer.

The V and J genes are TRBV19 and TRBJ2-3; TRBD2 is a possible D gene (5 bases). Germline assignment: CDR1 LNHDA and CDR2 SQIVND (reference sequence). Trimming stripped 5 bases from V and 3 bases from J, with 12 bases between. CDR3 length: 14 amino acids. CDR3 amino acids: CASSFRTGTDTQYF. As DNA, the CDR3 is TGTGCCAGTAGTTTCCGGACGGGGACAGATACGCAGTATTTT. The whole variable domain, filled in from reference TRBV19 and TRBJ2-3, reads DGGITQSPKYLFRKEGQNVTLSCEQNLNHDAMYWYRQDPGQGLRLIYYSQIVNDFQKGDIAEGYSVSREKKESFPLTVTSAQKNPTAFYLCASSFRTGTDTQYFGPGTRLTVL.

On this clone itself: One end of the junction is discordant with germline, which a read error may explain. The rearrangement links TRBV6-5 to TRBJ1-4, with D tentatively TRBD1 (5 bases). The V gene's germline CDR1 is MNHEY and CDR2 SVGAGI. CDR3 length: 13 amino acids. This CDR3 reads CASSESAGGLYVF. The CDR3 DNA reads as TGTGCCAGCAGTGAATCCGCTGGGGGACTGTATGTTTTT.

As DNA, the CDR3 is TGTGCCAGCAGTTACCAGGTCCTCTCTGGGGCCAACGTCCTGACTTTC. It codes for CASSYQVLSGANVLTF. The V gene is TRBV6-5, the J gene TRBJ2-6; D gene unclear. V was pared by 2 bases and J by 0 bases, with 8 bases between. From germline, CDR1 is MNHEY and CDR2 SVGAGI. This CDR3 region has 16 residues.

The chain combines TRBV6-6 with TRBJ1-1; TRBD1 matches 10 bases. Germline-derived CDR1 and CDR2 are MNHNY and SVGAGI (reference sequence). CDR3 length equals 14 residues. Unmatched junction bases numbered 6, after V lost 7 bases and J lost 4 bases. CDR3 in amino acids: CASTRQGAGTEAFF. The CDR3 DNA is TGTGCCAGCACCCGACAGGGGGCGGGCACTGAAGCTTTCTTT.

The V call is TRBV5-1, the J call TRBJ2-1; 9 bases agree with TRBD1. The CDR3 totals 15 residues. The V and J ends lost 2 bases and 5 bases, in that order; junction bases with no gene match: 5. Germline loops: CDR1 SGHRS, CDR2 YFSETQ. CDR3 loop: CASSFGQGINNEQFF. The CDR3 DNA reads TGCGCCAGCAGCTTCGGACAGGGGATAAACAATGAGCAGTTCTTC.

CDR3 sequence: CATSRPPVGGFSSYNEQFF. CDR3 DNA sequence: TGTGCCACCAGCAGACCTCCCGTAGGCGGGTTCAGCTCCTACAATGAGCAGTTCTTC. The chain uses TRBV15 and TRBJ2-1; the D gene is possibly TRBD2 (5 bases). V was cut by 2 bases and J by 0 bases, with 20 bases left in between. CDR3 length: 19 residues. In germline, CDR1 is LNHNV, CDR2 YYDKDF (reference sequence).

The chain combines TRBV7-2 with TRBJ2-2, with a tentative D call TRBD1 (5 bases). The CDR3 totals 15 residues. CDR1 is SGHTA, CDR2 FQGNSA, per germline. The V gene lost 0 bases and the J gene lost 7 bases, with 12 bases spanning the gap. CDR3 coding DNA: TGTGCCAGCAGCTTAGCGGGGCCTCTCGGCGGGGAGCTGTTTTTT. Encoded protein: CASSLAGPLGGELFF.

V gene TRBV6-6 combines with J gene TRBJ1-5; D possibly corresponds to TRBD1 (5 bases). Germline values: CDR1 MNHNY, CDR2 SVGAGI (reference sequence). The V end was cut by 4 bases, the J end by 6 bases, with 13 bases between. The CDR3 runs 14 residues. The CDR3 here is CASSFSTGGQPQHF. The CDR3 nucleotides are TGTGCCAGCAGTTTCTCCACCGGGGGTCAGCCCCAGCATTTT.

The chain couples TRBV28 to TRBJ2-7, with TRBD1 matching over 11 bases. The CDR3 spans 14 residues. V gave up 7 bases and J gave up 7 bases; unmatched junction bases: 9. Germline CDR1 MDHEN, CDR2 SYDVKM. The CDR3 sequence is CASTRTGGLGEQYF. The CDR3 DNA is TGTGCCAGCACCCGGACAGGGGGCCTGGGAGAGCAGTACTTC.

The V call is TRBV7-9, the J call TRBJ1-1; TRBD1 agrees at 9 bases. The CDR3 runs to 15 residues. Germline V lookup: CDR1 SEHNR, CDR2 FQNEAQ (reference sequence). J gave up 3 bases and V 4 bases, and 6 bases lay outside the gene matches. Here the CDR3 reads CASSSGGTGHTEAFF. DNA for the CDR3: TGTGCCAGCAGCTCCGGTGGGACAGGGCACACTGAAGCTTTCTTT. Full variable domain (remainder filled in from reference TRBV7-9 and TRBJ1-1): DTGVSQNPRHKITKRGQNVTFRCDPISEHNRLYWYRQTLGQGPEFLTYFQNEAQLEKSRLLSDRFSAERPKGSFSTLEIQRTEQGDSAMYLCASSSGGTGHTEAFFGQGTRLTVV.

This chain joins TRBV29-1 and TRBJ2-5; 8 bases map to TRBD1. V shed 6 bases and J 2 bases; nucleotides not matched to a gene: 5. The germline gives CDR1 SQVTM, CDR2 ANQGSEA. The CDR3 is 13 residues long. The CDR3 nucleotides read TGCAGCGTGGGACAGGCCTTTCAAGAGACCCAGTACTTC. It encodes CSVGQAFQETQYF.

A few counts support this clone. The rearrangement links TRBV9 to TRBJ2-5, with 11 positions matching TRBD2. Trimming at V came to 4 bases and at J to 4 bases, leaving 9 bases not matched to a gene. The CDR3 loop spans 16 amino acids. The V gene's germline CDR1 is SGDLS and CDR2 YYNGEE. The CDR3 DNA sequence: TGTGCCAGCAGCCCCTCGGCTAGCGGGGGGACAGAGACCCAGTACTTC. Translation: CASSPSASGGTETQYF.

This chain joins TRBV10-1 and TRBJ2-1; D call uncertain. The V gene lost 5 bases and the J gene lost 3 bases, with 5 bases spanning the gap. CDR1 is WNHNN, CDR2 SYGVQD, per germline (reference sequence). This CDR3 has 12 residues. CDR3 loop: CASSTNYNEQFF. The CDR3 DNA follows: TGCGCCAGCAGTACTAACTACAATGAGCAGTTCTTC.

Here the CDR3 DNA reads TGCGCCAGCAGCTTGTCTCCGACAGACCAGAATTCACCCCTCCACTTT. Translation gives CASSLSPTDQNSPLHF. The rearrangement uses TRBV5-1 and TRBJ1-6; maybe TRBD1 (5 bases). V was clipped by 1 base and J by 7 bases, with 15 bases between them. Germline loops: CDR1 SGHRS, CDR2 YFSETQ. CDR3 size: 16 residues.

This chain uses TRBV10-3 with TRBJ1-1; D is undetermined. The CDR3 loop spans 14 amino acids. Trimming stripped 3 bases from V and 0 bases from J, with 8 bases between. CDR1 is ENHRY, CDR2 SYGVKD, per germline. The CDR3 protein is CAISERRLNTEAFF. The CDR3 DNA sequence: TGTGCCATCAGTGAACGGAGGTTGAACACTGAAGCTTTCTTT.

The chain uses TRBV2 and TRBJ2-4; 8 bases map to TRBD1. This CDR3 has 14 residues. V lost 7 bases to trimming and J lost 14 bases; unmatched junction nucleotides: 16. CDR1 SNHLY and CDR2 FYNNEI come from the germline V gene. This CDR3 is CASTKGQGAHFEYF. The CDR3 DNA is TGTGCCAGCACCAAGGGGCAGGGGGCGCATTTTGAGTACTTC. The full variable domain, with the rest looked up from reference TRBV2 and TRBJ2-4, is EPEVTQTPSHQVTQMGQEVILRCVPISNHLYFYWYRQILGQKVEFLVSFYNNEISEKSEIFDDQFSVERPDGSNFTLKIRSTKLEDSAMYFCASTKGQGAHFEYFGAGTRLSVL.

This clone was seen once. The chain recombines TRBV2 with TRBJ2-7, with D tentatively TRBD2 (6 bases). Germline loops: CDR1 SNHLY, CDR2 FYNNEI. Trimming shortened V by 6 bases and J by 4 bases, and 19 bases separated the two germline ends. The length of the CDR3 is 15 residues. CDR3 coding DNA: TGTGCCAGCAGAGACGGGACTGCCTGGGGGTACGAGCAGTACTTC. Its protein is CASRDGTAWGYEQYF.

The chain couples TRBV2 to TRBJ2-1; a possible D gene is TRBD2 (6 bases). The CDR3 is made up of 16 amino acids. Trimming shortened V by 0 bases and J by 6 bases, and 15 bases separated the two germline ends. Germline lookup yields CDR1 SNHLY and CDR2 FYNNEI. CDR3 DNA: TGTGCCAGCAGTGAAGCGCATCGGGGGTCGGGCAATGAGCAGTTCTTC. Translation gives CASSEAHRGSGNEQFF.

The CDR3: CASGLRTNTGELFF. The CDR3 DNA follows: TGTGCTAGTGGTCTGAGAACGAACACCGGGGAGCTGTTTTTT. V usage is TRBV12-5 and J usage is TRBJ2-2; no clear D. The V gene's germline CDR1 is LGHNT and CDR2 FRNRAP. The CDR3 is made up of 14 amino acids. V shed 5 bases and J shed 0 bases, with 7 bases lying between them.

V is TRBV5-4 and J is TRBJ2-7; 8 bases are shared with TRBD2. Germline CDR1 is SGHNT and CDR2 is YYREEE (reference sequence). The CDR3 runs 16 residues. The V segment lost 2 bases and the J segment 0 bases; nucleotides outside the gene matches: 7. The DNA for the CDR3 is TGTGCCAGCAGCTTCGACCCGGGAGGGAGCTCCTACGAGCAGTACTTC. It encodes CASSFDPGGSSYEQYF.

This clone came up many times. The same CDR3 is also encoded by other DNA sequences in this sample. The chain couples TRBV9 to TRBJ1-3, with D possibly being TRBD1 (5 bases). Trimming took off 0 bases at V and 3 bases at J, with 7 bases between the two ends. Germline V gene sequence: CDR1 SGDLS, CDR2 YYNGEE. The CDR3 totals 14 residues. The CDR3 sequence: CASSVAGLGNTIYF. CDR3 nucleotides: TGTGCCAGCAGCGTAGCAGGGCTTGGAAACACCATATATTTT. Based on the CDR3 plus reference TRBV9 and TRBJ1-3, the full variable domain is DSGVTQTPKHLITATGQRVTLRCSPRSGDLSVYWYQQSLDQGLQFLIQYYNGEERAKGNILERFSAQQFPDLHSELNLSSLELGDSALYFCASSVAGLGNTIYFGEGSWLTVV.

The chain uses TRBV10-3 and TRBJ2-1; 9 bases fit TRBD2. The CDR3 has 15 residues. Trimming at V came to 1 base and at J to 5 bases, leaving 3 bases not matched to a gene. CDR1 and CDR2 (germline): ENHRY, SYGVKD. The CDR3 sequence is CAISELRGGHNEQFF. The DNA for the CDR3 is TGTGCCATCAGTGAGTTGCGGGGGGGTCACAATGAGCAGTTCTTC.

The rearrangement joins TRBV6-5 to TRBJ2-7; 8 nucleotides align to TRBD1. With 6 bases clipped from V and 6 bases from J, the junction kept 10 bases outside the gene matches. The CDR3 length is 14 residues. CDR1 and CDR2 from the germline V gene are MNHEY and SVGAGI. The CDR3 loop reads CASSLDRVVGEQYF. CDR3 in DNA: TGTGCCAGCAGCCTGGACAGGGTAGTGGGCGAGCAGTACTTC.

This rearrangement joins TRBV11-2 to TRBJ1-1; 8 bases fit TRBD1. The germline V gene has CDR1 SGHAT and CDR2 FQNNGV. V dropped 5 bases and J dropped 1; count of bases not matched to a gene: 12. The CDR3 sequence is 17 residues long. This chain's CDR3 is CASSIVTGGIQNTEAFF. CDR3 bases: TGTGCCAGCAGCATCGTAACAGGGGGAATTCAGAACACTGAAGCTTTCTTT.

The CDR3 DNA is TGTGCCAGCAGCCCTCTGGTGCAGGCTAACTACGAGCAGTACTTC. Translating it yields CASSPLVQANYEQYF. The chain has TRBV9 and TRBJ2-7; D is unclear. The CDR3 is 15 amino acids. Germline CDR1 and CDR2: SGDLS and YYNGEE. V was clipped by 4 bases and J by 3 bases, with 17 bases between them.

The chain has TRBV9 and TRBJ2-1; 7 nucleotides agree with TRBD1. In germline, CDR1 is SGDLS, CDR2 YYNGEE. V shed 0 bases and J 5 bases; nucleotides not matched to a gene: 5. CDR3 length: 15 amino acids. The CDR3 loop is CASSVDRGSNNEQFF. CDR3 sequence (DNA): TGTGCCAGCAGCGTAGACAGGGGAAGTAACAATGAGCAGTTCTTC.

The chain couples TRBV9 to TRBJ1-3, with 10 bases identical to TRBD1. V shed 4 bases, J shed 3 bases, and the junction held 13 bases outside the gene matches. The CDR3 has 18 amino acids. Germline CDR1 SGDLS, CDR2 YYNGEE. Here the CDR3 DNA reads TGTGCCAGCAGCTCCCAAGTGGGGACAGGGGTCGGTGGAAACACCATATATTTT. The encoded protein is CASSSQVGTGVGGNTIYF.

V and J are TRBV27 and TRBJ2-1; perhaps TRBD2 as D (6 bases). The CDR3 spans 16 residues. Germline assignment: CDR1 MNHEY and CDR2 SMNVEV (reference sequence). Trimming shortened V by 5 bases and J by 6 bases, and 20 bases separated the two germline ends. The DNA of the CDR3 is TGTGCCAGCAGTGCCCGTAGCGGTATATTGGTCAATGAGCAGTTCTTC. Protein product: CASSARSGILVNEQFF.

The rearrangement joins TRBV9 to TRBJ2-1; TRBD2 matches at 10 bases. The CDR3 covers 15 residues. The V and J ends lost 4 bases and 7 bases, in that order; junction bases with no gene match: 8. CDR1 SGDLS and CDR2 YYNGEE come from the germline V gene. CDR3 in DNA: TGTGCCAGCAGCTATGACCGACTAGCGGGTAATGAGCAGTTCTTC. Its translation: CASSYDRLAGNEQFF. Supplemented by reference TRBV9 and TRBJ2-1, the full variable domain reads DSGVTQTPKHLITATGQRVTLRCSPRSGDLSVYWYQQSLDQGLQFLIQYYNGEERAKGNILERFSAQQFPDLHSELNLSSLELGDSALYFCASSYDRLAGNEQFFGPGTRLTVL.

This clone has just one count. V is TRBV5-4 and J is TRBJ2-3, with 8 positions matching TRBD1. The V gene end was trimmed by 0 bases and the J gene end by 3 bases; junction bases not matched to a gene: 3. Germline V lookup: CDR1 SGHNT, CDR2 YYREEE (reference sequence). This CDR3 is built from 15 residues. The CDR3 here is CASSLDQGATDTQYF. The DNA of the CDR3 is TGTGCCAGCAGCTTGGACCAGGGGGCTACAGATACGCAGTATTTT.

V gene TRBV7-2 combines with J gene TRBJ2-3; D call uncertain. CDR3 length equals 12 residues. Germline CDR1 SGHTA, CDR2 FQGNSA. The V gene lost 0 bases and the J gene lost 8 bases, with 6 bases spanning the gap. CDR3 sequence (DNA): TGTGCCAGCAGCTTAGCCACTCTTACGCAGTATTTT. It codes for CASSLATLTQYF.

This chain joins TRBV7-2 and TRBJ2-7, with 7 nucleotides matching TRBD2. The V gene's germline CDR1 is SGHTA and CDR2 FQGNSA. The CDR3 is made up of 16 amino acids. V gave up 1 base and J gave up 2 bases; unmatched junction bases: 8. The CDR3 spells CASSLVGEGLPYEQYF. The CDR3 nucleotides are TGTGCCAGCAGCTTAGTAGGGGAGGGACTACCCTACGAGCAGTACTTC.